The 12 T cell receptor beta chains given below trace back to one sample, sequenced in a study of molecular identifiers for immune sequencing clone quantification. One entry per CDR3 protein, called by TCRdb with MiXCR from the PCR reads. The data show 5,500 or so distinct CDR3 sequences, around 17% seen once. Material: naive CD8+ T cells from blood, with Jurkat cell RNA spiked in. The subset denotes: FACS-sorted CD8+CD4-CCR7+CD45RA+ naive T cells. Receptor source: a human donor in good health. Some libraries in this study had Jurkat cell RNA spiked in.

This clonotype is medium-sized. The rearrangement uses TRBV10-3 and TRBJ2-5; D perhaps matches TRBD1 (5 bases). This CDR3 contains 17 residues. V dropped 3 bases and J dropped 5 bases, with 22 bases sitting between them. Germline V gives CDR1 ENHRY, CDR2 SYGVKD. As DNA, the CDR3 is TGTGCCATCAGTGACGTTAAGGGGTCCACCCTGGGGGAGACCCAGTACTTC. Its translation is CAISDVKGSTLGETQYF.

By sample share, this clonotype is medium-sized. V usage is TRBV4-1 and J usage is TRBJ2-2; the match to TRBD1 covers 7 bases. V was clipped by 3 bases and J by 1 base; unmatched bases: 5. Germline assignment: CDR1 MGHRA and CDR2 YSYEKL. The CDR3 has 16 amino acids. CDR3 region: CASSHTGVVNTGELFF. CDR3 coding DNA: TGCGCCAGCAGCCACACAGGGGTCGTGAACACCGGGGAGCTGTTTTTT.

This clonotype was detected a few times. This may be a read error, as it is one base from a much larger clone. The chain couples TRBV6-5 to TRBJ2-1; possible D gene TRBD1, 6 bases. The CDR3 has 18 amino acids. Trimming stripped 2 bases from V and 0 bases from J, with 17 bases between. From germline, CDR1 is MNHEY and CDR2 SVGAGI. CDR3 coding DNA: TGTGCCAGCAGTTACGGGACAAGGTTTATGAGCTCCTACAATGAGCAGTTCTTC. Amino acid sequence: CASSYGTRFMSSYNEQFF.

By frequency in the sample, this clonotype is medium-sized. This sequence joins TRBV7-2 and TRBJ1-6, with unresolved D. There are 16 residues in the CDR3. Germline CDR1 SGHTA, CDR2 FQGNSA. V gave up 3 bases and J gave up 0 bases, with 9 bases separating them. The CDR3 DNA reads TGTGCCAGCAGCTTTAGGACTGGCTCCTATAATTCACCCCTCCACTTT. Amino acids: CASSFRTGSYNSPLHF.

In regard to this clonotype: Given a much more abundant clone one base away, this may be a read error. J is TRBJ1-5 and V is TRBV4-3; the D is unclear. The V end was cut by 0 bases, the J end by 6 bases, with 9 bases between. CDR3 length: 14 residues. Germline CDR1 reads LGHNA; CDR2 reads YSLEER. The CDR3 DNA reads TGCGCCAGCAGCCAAGATATCAGGAGTCAGCCCCAGCATTTT. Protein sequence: CASSQDIRSQPQHF.

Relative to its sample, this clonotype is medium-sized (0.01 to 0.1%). CDR3 residues: CASSQDIGRSYEQYF. CDR3 bases: TGCGCCAGCAGCCAAGATATCGGCAGGAGCTACGAGCAGTACTTC. The V and J genes are TRBV4-3 and TRBJ2-7, with no clear D. The V end was cut by 0 bases, the J end by 3 bases, with 12 bases between. CDR3 length equals 15 residues. Germline V CDR1 and CDR2: LGHNA, YSLEER.

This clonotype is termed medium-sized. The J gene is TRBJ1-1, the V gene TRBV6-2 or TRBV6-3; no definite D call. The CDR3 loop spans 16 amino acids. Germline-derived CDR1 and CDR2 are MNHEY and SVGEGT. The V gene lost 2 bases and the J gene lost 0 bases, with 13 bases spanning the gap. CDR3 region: CASSYNRGLLNTEAFF. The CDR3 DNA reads TGTGCCAGCAGTTACAATCGAGGACTTCTGAACACTGAAGCTTTCTTT.

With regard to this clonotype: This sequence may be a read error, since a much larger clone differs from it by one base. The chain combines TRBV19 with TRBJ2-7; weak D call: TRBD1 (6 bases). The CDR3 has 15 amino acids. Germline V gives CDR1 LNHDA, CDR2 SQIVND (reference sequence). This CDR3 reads CASSMVAGASYERYF. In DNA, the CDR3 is TGTGCCAGTAGTATGGTGGCAGGGGCATCCTACGAGCGGTACTTC.

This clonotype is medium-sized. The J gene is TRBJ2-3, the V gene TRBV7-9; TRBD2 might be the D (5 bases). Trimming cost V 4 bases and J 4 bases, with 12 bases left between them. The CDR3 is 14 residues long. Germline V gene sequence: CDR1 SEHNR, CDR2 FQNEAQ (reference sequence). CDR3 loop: CASSSVLEPDTQYF. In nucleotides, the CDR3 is TGTGCCAGCAGCTCTGTACTAGAGCCAGATACGCAGTATTTT.

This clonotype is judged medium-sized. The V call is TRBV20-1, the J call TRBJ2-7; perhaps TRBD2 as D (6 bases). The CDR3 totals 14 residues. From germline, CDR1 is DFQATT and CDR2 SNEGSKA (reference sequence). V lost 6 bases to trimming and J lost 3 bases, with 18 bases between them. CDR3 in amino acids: CSAPVADEIYEQYF. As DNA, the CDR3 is TGCAGTGCCCCCGTAGCGGACGAAATCTACGAGCAGTACTTC.

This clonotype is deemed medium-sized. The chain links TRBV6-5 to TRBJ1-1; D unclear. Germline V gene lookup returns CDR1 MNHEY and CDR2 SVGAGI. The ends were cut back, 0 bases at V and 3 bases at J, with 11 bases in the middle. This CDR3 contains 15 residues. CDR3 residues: CASSYSEFRDTEAFF. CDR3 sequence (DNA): TGTGCCAGCAGTTACTCCGAGTTTCGGGACACTGAAGCTTTCTTT.

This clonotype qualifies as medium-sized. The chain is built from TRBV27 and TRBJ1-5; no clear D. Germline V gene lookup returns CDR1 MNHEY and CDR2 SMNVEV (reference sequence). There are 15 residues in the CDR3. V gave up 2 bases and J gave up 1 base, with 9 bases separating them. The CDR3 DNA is TGTGCCAGCAGTTTAGGCCACTCAAGCAATCAGCCCCAGCATTTT. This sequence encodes CASSLGHSSNQPQHF.